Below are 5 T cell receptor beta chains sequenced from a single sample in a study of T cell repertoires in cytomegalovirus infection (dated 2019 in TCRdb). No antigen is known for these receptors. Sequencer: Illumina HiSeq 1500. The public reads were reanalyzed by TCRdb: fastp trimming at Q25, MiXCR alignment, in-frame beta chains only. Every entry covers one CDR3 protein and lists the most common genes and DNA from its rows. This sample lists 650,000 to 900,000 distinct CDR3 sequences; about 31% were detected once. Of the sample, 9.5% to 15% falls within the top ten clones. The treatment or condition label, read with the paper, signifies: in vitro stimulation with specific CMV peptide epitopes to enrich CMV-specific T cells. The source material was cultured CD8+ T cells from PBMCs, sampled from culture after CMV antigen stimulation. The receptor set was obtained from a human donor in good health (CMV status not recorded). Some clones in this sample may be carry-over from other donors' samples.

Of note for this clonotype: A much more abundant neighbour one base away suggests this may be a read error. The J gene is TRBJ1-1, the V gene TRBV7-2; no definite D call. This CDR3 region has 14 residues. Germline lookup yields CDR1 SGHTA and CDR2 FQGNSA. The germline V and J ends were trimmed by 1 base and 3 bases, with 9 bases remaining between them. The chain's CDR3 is CTSSLGVGYTEAFF. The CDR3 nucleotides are TGTACCAGCAGCTTAGGGGTCGGGTACACTGAAGCTTTCTTT.

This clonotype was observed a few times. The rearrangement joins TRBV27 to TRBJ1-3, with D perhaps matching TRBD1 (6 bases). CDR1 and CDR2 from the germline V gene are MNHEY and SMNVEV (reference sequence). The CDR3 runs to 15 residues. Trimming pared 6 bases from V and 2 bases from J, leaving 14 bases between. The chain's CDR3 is CASSPTGAPGNTIYF. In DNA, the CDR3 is TGTGCCAGCAGCCCGACAGGAGCCCCTGGAAACACCATATATTTT.

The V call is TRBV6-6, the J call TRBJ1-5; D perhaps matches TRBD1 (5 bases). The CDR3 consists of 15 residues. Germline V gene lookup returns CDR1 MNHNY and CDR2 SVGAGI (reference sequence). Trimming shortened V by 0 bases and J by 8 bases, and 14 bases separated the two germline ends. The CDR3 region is CASSYSPGTMEPQHF. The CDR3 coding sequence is TGTGCCAGCAGTTACTCCCCAGGGACGATGGAGCCCCAGCATTTT.

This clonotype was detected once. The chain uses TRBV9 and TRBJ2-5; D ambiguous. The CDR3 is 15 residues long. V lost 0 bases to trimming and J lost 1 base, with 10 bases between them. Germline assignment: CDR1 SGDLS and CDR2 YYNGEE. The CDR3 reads CASSVDAVPQETQYF. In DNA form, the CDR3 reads TGTGCCAGCAGCGTAGATGCGGTGCCCCAAGAGACCCAGTACTTC.

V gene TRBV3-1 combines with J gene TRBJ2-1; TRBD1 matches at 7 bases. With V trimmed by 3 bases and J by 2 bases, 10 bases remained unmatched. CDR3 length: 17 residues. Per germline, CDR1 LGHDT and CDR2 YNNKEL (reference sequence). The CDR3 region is CASSQTQGLRPYNEQFF. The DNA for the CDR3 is TGTGCCAGCAGCCAGACACAGGGGCTCCGACCCTACAATGAGCAGTTCTTC.